What follows is one T cell receptor beta chain and its context. Per the study methods: Quantification of nucleated cells was approximated via reference gene primer amplification. Libraries were prepared by immunoSEQ multiplex PCR; TCRdb keeps only in-frame clonotypes and omits some of them. D and trimming were read from the DNA, whereas the V and J calls and clone size are those reported in that table. The data show 250,000 to 300,000 clones, with around nine tenths seen just once and around an eighth held by the top ten. This entry is derived from a study of blood T cell repertoires in COVID-19. Turning to the study itself: The samples span acute and convalescent COVID-19 from the United States, Italy and Spain. Sources were T cells, B-cell-depleted T cells, or PBMCs; the material itself was cDNA or gDNA.

The sequence came from a woman aged 55-69 years with acute or convalescent COVID-19. The sample comprised peripheral blood.

DNA of the CDR3: TGTGCCAGCAGCATAAGGCGGCTAGCGGGGACCCCAGGGGACAATGAGCAGTTCTTC. Its translation is CASSIRRLAGTPGDNEQFF. This chain links TRBV11-2 with TRBJ2-1; 9 nucleotides align to TRBD2. The junction had 19 bases not matched to a gene; V was cut back by 5 bases and J by 5 bases. Germline values: CDR1 SGHAT, CDR2 FQNNGV. The CDR3 is made up of 19 amino acids.